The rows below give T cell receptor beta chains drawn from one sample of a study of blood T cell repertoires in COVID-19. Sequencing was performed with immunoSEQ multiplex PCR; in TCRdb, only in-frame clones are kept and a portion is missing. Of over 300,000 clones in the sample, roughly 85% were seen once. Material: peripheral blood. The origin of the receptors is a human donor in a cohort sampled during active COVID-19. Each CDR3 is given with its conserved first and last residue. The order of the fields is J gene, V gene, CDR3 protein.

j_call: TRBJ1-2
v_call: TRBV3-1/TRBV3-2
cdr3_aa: CASSLLVGGSGYTF

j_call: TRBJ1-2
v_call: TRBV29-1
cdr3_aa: CSAYRGREGYTF

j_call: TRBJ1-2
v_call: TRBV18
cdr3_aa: CASSRGHNYGYTF

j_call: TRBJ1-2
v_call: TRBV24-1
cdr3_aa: CATRTGDGGYTF

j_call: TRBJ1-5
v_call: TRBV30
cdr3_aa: CAWNTGANQPQHF

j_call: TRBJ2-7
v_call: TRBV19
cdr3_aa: CASSRAPDSSYEQYF

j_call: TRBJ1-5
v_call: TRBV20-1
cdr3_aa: CSASVFGGASQPQHF

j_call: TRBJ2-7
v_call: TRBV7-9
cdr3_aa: CASSLGQGKYEQYF

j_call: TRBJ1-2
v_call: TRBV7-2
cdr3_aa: CASSLFQQARIDYGYTF

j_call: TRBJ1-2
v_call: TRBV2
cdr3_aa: CASSEETSGDGYTF

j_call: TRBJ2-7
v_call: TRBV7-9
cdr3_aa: CASSLVLAGDHEQYF

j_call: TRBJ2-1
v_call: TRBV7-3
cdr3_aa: CASSSFSPGDEQFF

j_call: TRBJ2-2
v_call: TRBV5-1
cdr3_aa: CASSRTGATGELFF

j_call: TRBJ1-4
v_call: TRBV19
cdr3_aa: CASSLQGNEKLFF

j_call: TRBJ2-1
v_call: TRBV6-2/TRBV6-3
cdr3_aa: CASSYSGGRNEQFF

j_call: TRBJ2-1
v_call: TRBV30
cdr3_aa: CAWNQGLAGEQFF

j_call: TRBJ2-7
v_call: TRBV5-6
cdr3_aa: CASSPGQGLYEQYF

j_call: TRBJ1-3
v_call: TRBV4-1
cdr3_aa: CASSRDGQGSNTIYF

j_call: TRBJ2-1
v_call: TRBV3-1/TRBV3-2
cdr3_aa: CASRQGGTYNEQFF

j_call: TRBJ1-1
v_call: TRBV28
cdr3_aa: CASSKGWGDMNTEAFF

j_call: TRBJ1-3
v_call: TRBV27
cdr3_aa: CASSSTGNSGNTIYF

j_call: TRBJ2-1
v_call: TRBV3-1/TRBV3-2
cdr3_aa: CASSLLDRGGEQFF

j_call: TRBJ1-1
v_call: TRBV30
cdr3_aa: CAWSSWVLNNAKGKAFF

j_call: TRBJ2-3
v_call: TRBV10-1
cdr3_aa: CASSEVAGASPDTQYF

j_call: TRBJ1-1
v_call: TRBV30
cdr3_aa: CAWSDDRTSKAFF

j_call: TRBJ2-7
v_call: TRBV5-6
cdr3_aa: CASSIVQSGTKVREQYF

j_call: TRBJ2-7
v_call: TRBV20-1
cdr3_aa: CSASGASGGIDFSYEQYF

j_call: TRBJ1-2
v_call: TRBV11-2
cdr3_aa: CASSSGSLYGYTF

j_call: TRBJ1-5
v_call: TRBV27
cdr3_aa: CASSSRSGGLGRSNQPQHF

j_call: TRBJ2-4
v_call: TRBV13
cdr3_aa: CASSNRDRGNIQYF

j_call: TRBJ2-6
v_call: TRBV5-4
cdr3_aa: CASSLGQVSGANVLTF

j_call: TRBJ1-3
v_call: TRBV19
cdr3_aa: CASIDRHSGNTIYF

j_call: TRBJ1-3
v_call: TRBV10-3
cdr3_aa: CAISESTPGRNTIYF